The rows below give T cell receptor beta chains drawn from one sample of a study of post-analysis software for immune sequencing data. Each CDR3 protein is one row after TCRdb ran MiXCR on the PCR reads. The sample carries some 690,000 distinct CDR3 sequences, 55% to 60% recorded once. Source material: blood. The receptor set was obtained from a girl aged 2 to 9 with multiple sclerosis. The CDR3 runs from the conserved cysteine through the conserved F or W. The D gene is left open where the match is weak. Some rows mark clone size as missing; the rest say once, few, many or name a class of expanded clone.

TRBD1	TRBV5-1	TRBJ2-5	few	15	TGCGCCAGCAGCTCATACAGGGGCCGCACGGAGACCCAGTACTTC	CASSSYRGRTETQYF
TRBD1	TRBV30	TRBJ1-5	.	13	TGTGCCTGGAGGGGACAGGTCGATCAGCCCCAGCATTTT	CAWRGQVDQPQHF
.	TRBV29-1	TRBJ2-1	.	13	TGCAGCGTTGAGGTCGACAGAGACAATGAGCAGTTCTTC	CSVEVDRDNEQFF
TRBD2	TRBV20-1	TRBJ2-1	.	17	TGCAGTGCTAGCGGACGGCCCCCGAGACTAGCAGTCAATGAGCAGTTCTTC	CSASGRPPRLAVNEQFF
TRBD1	TRBV27	TRBJ1-5	.	16	TGTGCCAGCAGCACCGGGACAGGGGCTTCCAATCAGCCCCAGCATTTT	CASSTGTGASNQPQHF
.	TRBV12-3/TRBV12-4	TRBJ2-5	.	14	TGTGCCAGCAGCCATCGGGCAGGGGGGGAGACCCAGTACTTC	CASSHRAGGETQYF
.	TRBV11-2	TRBJ2-1	.	17	TGTGCCAGCAGCTTTTCCCCGGGTGTAGAGTCCTACAATGAGCAGTTCTTC	CASSFSPGVESYNEQFF
TRBD1	TRBV7-3	TRBJ1-5	.	15	TGTGCCAGCAGCGCCTCCACAGGGGGCAATCAGCCCCAGCATTTT	CASSASTGGNQPQHF
TRBD1	TRBV20-1	TRBJ1-1	.	13	TGCAGTGCTAGAGACGGGACAGACACTGAAGCTTTCTTT	CSARDGTDTEAFF
TRBD1	TRBV6-6	TRBJ2-5	few	14	TGTGCCAGCAGGTCACAGGGGATCGGAGAGACCCAGTACTTC	CASRSQGIGETQYF
.	TRBV7-2	TRBJ2-7	.	15	TGTGCCAGCAGCTTGCGGGGCGGGACTGAATACGAGCAGTACTTC	CASSLRGGTEYEQYF
.	TRBV7-3	TRBJ2-1	few	15	TGTGCCAGCAGCTTATTACTGAGCTCCTACAATGAGCAGTTCTTC	CASSLLLSSYNEQFF
TRBD2	TRBV29-1	TRBJ2-1	few	17	TGCAGCGTCGAAGGACTAGCTAACATGAGCTCCTACAATGAGCAGTTCTTC	CSVEGLANMSSYNEQFF
.	TRBV25-1	TRBJ2-3	.	13	TGTGCCAGCAGTGATCATATAGGAGATTCGCGGTATTTT	CASSDHIGDSRYF
TRBD2	TRBV20-1	TRBJ2-3	.	18	TGCAGTGCTAGTTCGACTAGCGGGGATTTGTTAGGCACAGATACGCAGTATTTT	CSASSTSGDLLGTDTQYF
.	TRBV25-1	TRBJ2-7	.	15	TGTGCCAGCAGTGACGCAGTCGTAGGAGACTACGAGCAGTACTTC	CASSDAVVGDYEQYF
.	TRBV12-3/TRBV12-4	TRBJ1-4	.	12	TGTGCCAGCAAAAAGACAGAGCGAAAACTGTTTTTT	CASKKTERKLFF
.	TRBV9	TRBJ1-2	.	12	TGTGCCAGCCCTCCAAGGGGCCATGGCTACACCTTC	CASPPRGHGYTF
TRBD2	TRBV4-1	TRBJ2-1	.	16	TGCGCCAGCAGCCAAGGTGCGGGAGGGCCGTACAATGAGCAGTTCTTC	CASSQGAGGPYNEQFF
TRBD2	TRBV7-6	TRBJ2-3	.	17	TGTGCCAGCAGCTCCGGACTAGCGGGGACTAGCACAGATACGCAGTATTTT	CASSSGLAGTSTDTQYF
TRBD2	TRBV12-3/TRBV12-4	TRBJ2-5	.	15	TGTGCCAGCACCCCCGGGAGGAGAGACCAAGAGACCCAGTACTTC	CASTPGRRDQETQYF
TRBD1	TRBV6-5	TRBJ1-6	.	15	TGTGCCAGCAAACCGGGACAGAGCTATAATTCACCCCTCCACTTT	CASKPGQSYNSPLHF
TRBD1	TRBV13	TRBJ2-6	.	12	TGTGCCAGCAGCTTGACAGGGAACGTCCTGACTTTC	CASSLTGNVLTF
.	TRBV7-3	TRBJ2-7	once	16	TGTGCCAGCAGTTACGTGCCCCTTGACACTTCCTACGAGCAGTACTTC	CASSYVPLDTSYEQYF
TRBD1	TRBV5-1	TRBJ2-4	.	13	TGCGCCAGCAGCTTCCAGGGGGCGGAGGAGCAGTACTTC	CASSFQGAEEQYF
TRBD1	TRBV12-3/TRBV12-4	TRBJ2-1	.	14	TGTGCCAGCAGGTATCTACAGGGGGCAGGTGAGCAGTTCTTC	CASRYLQGAGEQFF
.	TRBV6-1	TRBJ2-3	.	12	TGTGCCAGCAGCGTGAACACCTTCGCGCAGTATTTT	CASSVNTFAQYF
.	TRBV4-1	TRBJ2-1	.	19	TGCGCCAGCAGCGGTCGGGACAGCCCTACTAGCGGCAATTACAATGAGCAGTTCTTC	CASSGRDSPTSGNYNEQFF
TRBD1	TRBV6-6	TRBJ2-5	.	15	TGTGCCAGCAGTCCACAGGACAGGGGGAGGGAGACCCAGTACTTC	CASSPQDRGRETQYF
.	TRBV12-3/TRBV12-4	TRBJ1-5	few	14	TGTGCCAGCAGTATCGCAGGGCTCGGTCAGCCCCAGCATTTT	CASSIAGLGQPQHF
TRBD1	TRBV4-1	TRBJ1-2	.	16	TGCGCCAGCAGCCAAGATCTTGCACAGGGGTACTATGGCTACACCTTC	CASSQDLAQGYYGYTF